Reported below is one TCR beta chain. The data derive from a study of blood T cell repertoires in COVID-19. For the study at large: Italy, Spain and the United States were the sources of the convalescent and acute COVID-19 samples. PBMCs, B-cell-depleted T cells, or T cells were the source of the cDNA or gDNA that made up the material.

There are 14 residues in the CDR3. Trimming pared 2 bases from V and 4 bases from J, leaving 11 bases between. CDR1 LNHDA and CDR2 SQIVND come from the germline V gene (reference sequence). Followed longitudinally, the Seattle patients had been enrolled during active infection. As handled by the study authors: Amplifying reference gene primers gave estimates of nucleated cell counts. The protocol was immunoSEQ multiplex PCR, while the TCRdb copy is restricted to in-frame clones and leaves out a portion. The DNA was the basis for D and trimming; V, J and clone size are from that table. The sample shows some 160,000 clones, approximately 84% of them seen only once.

What was sequenced was peripheral blood. The chain couples TRBV19 to TRBJ1-2; D is possibly TRBD1 (6 bases). This TCR came from a woman of 80 years or more with COVID-19, enrolled during active disease. The CDR3 loop is CASSIRTGIYGYTF. The DNA of the CDR3 is TGTGCCAGTAGTATAAGAACAGGGATCTATGGCTACACCTTC.